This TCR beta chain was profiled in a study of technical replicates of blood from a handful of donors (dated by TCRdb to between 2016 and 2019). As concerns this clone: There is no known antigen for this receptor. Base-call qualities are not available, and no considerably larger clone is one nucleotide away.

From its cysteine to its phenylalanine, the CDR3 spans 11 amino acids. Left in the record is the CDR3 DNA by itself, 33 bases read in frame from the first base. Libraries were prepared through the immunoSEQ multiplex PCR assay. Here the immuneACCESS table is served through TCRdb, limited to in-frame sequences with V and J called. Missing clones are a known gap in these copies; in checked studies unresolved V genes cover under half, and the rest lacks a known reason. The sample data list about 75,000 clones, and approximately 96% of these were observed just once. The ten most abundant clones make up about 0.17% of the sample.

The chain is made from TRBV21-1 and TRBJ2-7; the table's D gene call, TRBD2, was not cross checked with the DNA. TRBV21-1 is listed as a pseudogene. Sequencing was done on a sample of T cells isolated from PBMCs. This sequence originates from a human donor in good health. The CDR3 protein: CASSNGGGQYF. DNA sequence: TGTGCCAGCAGCAATGGGGGGGGGCAGTACTTC.